These 25 T cell receptor beta chains originate from one sample sequenced in a study of blood T cell repertoires in COVID-19. Clones were read by immunoSEQ multiplex PCR, and TCRdb kept only the in-frame ones, dropping some. This table holds approximately 160,000 clones, 75% to 85% found once. Sample: peripheral blood. Receptors were obtained from a human donor in a cohort sampled during active COVID-19.

The V gene is TRBV4-3, the J gene TRBJ2-7; 8 bases line up with TRBD1. The CDR3 extends over 15 amino acids. The J segment lost 3 bases and the V segment lost 2 bases, leaving 6 bases of the junction unmatched. Germline V gene lookup returns CDR1 LGHNA and CDR2 YSLEER. The CDR3 coding sequence is TGCGCCAGCAGCCAACTCCGGGACAGGCTCTACGAGCAGTACTTC. Its protein product is CASSQLRDRLYEQYF.

The chain combines TRBV3-1 (or the pseudogene TRBV3-2) with TRBJ1-1, with D possibly TRBD1 on 6 matching bases. The CDR3 extends over 14 amino acids. Germline CDR1 is LGHDT and CDR2 is YNNKEL (reference sequence). V gave up 1 base and J gave up 7 bases, with 13 bases separating them. The CDR3 nucleotides are TGTGCCAGCAGCCAAGGGGCAGGGGCTAATGAAGCTTTCTTT. It is translated as CASSQGAGANEAFF.

This clone was detected only once. V is TRBV6-5 and J is TRBJ2-7; 7 bases match TRBD2. V shed 2 bases, J shed 0 bases, and the junction held 4 bases outside the gene matches. The length of the CDR3 is 15 residues. CDR1 and CDR2 (germline): MNHEY, SVGAGI. The DNA for the CDR3 is TGTGCCAGCAGTTACGATCTAGCGGACTCCTACGAGCAGTACTTC. The encoded protein is CASSYDLADSYEQYF.

V and J are TRBV24-1 and TRBJ2-2; TRBD1 agrees at 10 bases. CDR1 is KGHDR and CDR2 is SFDVKD in the germline V gene. The CDR3 is made up of 16 amino acids. V dropped 7 bases and J dropped 7; count of bases not matched to a gene: 11. The DNA of the CDR3 is TGTGCCACCAGCACTCCCGGGACAGGGGTCGGCGGGGAGCTGTTTTTT. Amino acid sequence: CATSTPGTGVGGELFF.

The chain combines TRBV5-1 with TRBJ1-1, with D unresolved. V was clipped by 0 bases and J by 1 base, with 7 bases between them. Per the germline V gene, CDR1 is SGHRS and CDR2 is YFSETQ. There are 14 residues in the CDR3. The CDR3 sequence: CASSLVGPNTEAFF. CDR3 bases: TGCGCCAGCAGCTTGGTGGGCCCGAACACTGAAGCTTTCTTT. The full variable domain, its missing parts supplied by reference TRBV5-1 and TRBJ1-1, is KAGVTQTPRYLIKTRGQQVTLSCSPISGHRSVSWYQQTPGQGLQFLFEYFSETQRNKGNFPGRFSGRQFSNSRSEMNVSTLELGDSALYLCASSLVGPNTEAFFGQGTRLTVV.

The rearrangement links TRBV5-4 to TRBJ1-3, with D possibly being TRBD1 (5 bases). Trimming took 3 bases from V and 4 from J, leaving 11 bases between them. Per the germline V gene, CDR1 is SGHNT and CDR2 is YYREEE (reference sequence). This CDR3 comprises 14 residues. Written as DNA, the CDR3 is TGTGCCAGCAGCTCCGGGACTGACGGAAACACCATATATTTT. Protein sequence: CASSSGTDGNTIYF.

This sequence joins TRBV2 and TRBJ2-1, with 7 bases fitting TRBD2. The V gene end was trimmed by 7 bases and the J gene end by 12 bases; junction bases not matched to a gene: 15. Germline lookup yields CDR1 SNHLY and CDR2 FYNNEI. The CDR3 runs 14 residues. The CDR3 region is CASTVLGGGDGQFF. The CDR3 coding sequence is TGTGCCAGCACCGTCCTGGGCGGGGGAGACGGGCAGTTCTTC.

The J gene is TRBJ2-7, the V gene TRBV18, with TRBD2 as a possible D gene (5 bases). The germline V gene encodes CDR1 KGHSH and CDR2 LQKENI. This CDR3 has 14 amino acids. Trimming removed 1 base from V and 9 bases from J, with 16 bases in between. The CDR3 is CASSPRELLRVQYF. CDR3 nucleotide sequence: TGTGCCAGCTCACCACGGGAGTTACTACGAGTGCAGTACTTC.

This clone was counted many times. The chain is built from TRBV6-1 and TRBJ1-4; 8 bases are a match to TRBD1. The CDR3 has 17 residues. Trimming cost V 3 bases and J 0 bases; bases outside gene matches: 6. Germline CDR1 is MNHNS and CDR2 is SASEGT. Here the CDR3 reads CASSDGQGRATNEKLFF. The CDR3, as DNA: TGTGCCAGCAGTGACGGACAGGGTAGGGCAACTAATGAAAAACTGTTTTTT.

V gene TRBV10-3 combines with J gene TRBJ2-1; 9 positions agree with TRBD2. This CDR3 has 16 amino acids. The germline V gene encodes CDR1 ENHRY and CDR2 SYGVKD. The V and J ends lost 5 bases and 5 bases, in that order; junction bases with no gene match: 10. The CDR3 DNA reads TGTGCCATCAGTAAACAGAGCGGGGGGCGGGACAATGAGCAGTTCTTC. As protein: CAISKQSGGRDNEQFF.

The chain joins TRBV5-1 to TRBJ2-5; D perhaps matches TRBD1 (6 bases). CDR3 size: 13 residues. Germline V lookup: CDR1 SGHRS, CDR2 YFSETQ. Between the trimmed V and J ends, which lost 2 bases and 1 base, there was a span of 6 bases. CDR3 in DNA: TGCGCCAGCAGCTTACAGGGCCAAGAGACCCAGTACTTC. Translated: CASSLQGQETQYF. The full variable domain, with the rest looked up from reference TRBV5-1 and TRBJ2-5, is KAGVTQTPRYLIKTRGQQVTLSCSPISGHRSVSWYQQTPGQGLQFLFEYFSETQRNKGNFPGRFSGRQFSNSRSEMNVSTLELGDSALYLCASSLQGQETQYFGPGTRLLVL.

The chain couples TRBV11-2 to TRBJ1-2; no clear D gene. This CDR3 region has 14 residues. Germline V CDR1 and CDR2: SGHAT, FQNNGV. Trimming stripped 6 bases from V and 6 bases from J, with 17 bases between. CDR3 DNA sequence: TGTGCCAGCAGGCGCCCCGCTTCGCGCCATGGCTACACCTTC. Translating gives CASRRPASRHGYTF. Together with reference TRBV11-2 and TRBJ1-2, the CDR3 gives the full variable domain: EAGVAQSPRYKIIEKRQSVAFWCNPISGHATLYWYQQILGQGPKLLIQFQNNGVVDDSQLPKDRFSAERLKGVDSTLKIQPAKLEDSAVYLCASRRPASRHGYTFGSGTRLTVV.

The rearrangement joins TRBV5-8 to TRBJ2-2, with 8 bases aligning to TRBD1. This CDR3 has 15 amino acids. Germline CDR1 is SGHTS and CDR2 is YDEGEE. After removal of 3 bases from V and 2 bases from J, the junction contained 3 bases not matched to a gene. As DNA, the CDR3 is TGTGCCAGCAGCTCGGGACAGGCTAACACCGGGGAGCTGTTTTTT. It specifies CASSSGQANTGELFF.

On this clone: Other nucleotide sequences in the sample specify the same CDR3. This chain links TRBV2 with TRBJ1-1, with a possible D match to TRBD1 (5 bases). Germline V lookup: CDR1 SNHLY, CDR2 FYNNEI. The CDR3 consists of 13 residues. V lost 6 bases, J lost 6 bases, and 14 bases lay in between. The CDR3 DNA sequence: TGTGCCAGCAGGCCGACGGGGGACGCTGAAGCTTTCTTT. It encodes CASRPTGDAEAFF.

V usage is TRBV7-2 and J usage is TRBJ2-7; 9 nucleotides agree with TRBD1. V lost 6 bases to trimming and J lost 5 bases; unmatched junction nucleotides: 8. CDR3 length: 14 amino acids. Germline CDR1 is SGHTA and CDR2 is FQGNSA. The CDR3 loop reads CASSTGQGTNEQYF. The CDR3 DNA reads TGTGCCAGCAGTACGGGACAGGGTACAAACGAGCAGTACTTC.

This chain uses TRBV5-4 with TRBJ2-3, with D possibly being TRBD1 (6 bases). The length of the CDR3 is 16 residues. V shed 1 base and J shed 4 bases, with 16 bases lying between them. Germline V CDR1 and CDR2: SGHNT, YYREEE (reference sequence). The CDR3 here is CASSLSAGAAADTQYF. The CDR3 nucleotides read TGTGCCAGCAGCTTGTCGGCAGGGGCGGCTGCAGATACGCAGTATTTT.

The rearrangement uses TRBV15 and TRBJ2-2, with D possibly TRBD2 on 6 matching bases. Trimming left V 4 bases short and J 1 base short, with 19 bases between. This CDR3 is built from 18 residues. Germline values: CDR1 LNHNV, CDR2 YYDKDF (reference sequence). The CDR3 DNA sequence: TGTGCCACCAGCACCCGGAGGGGCCGGGGCGGGAACACCGGGGAGCTGTTTTTT. Translating gives CATSTRRGRGGNTGELFF.

This chain uses TRBV2 with TRBJ2-2; D not resolved. V lost 1 base to trimming and J lost 4 bases, with 4 bases between them. The germline V gene has CDR1 SNHLY and CDR2 FYNNEI. This CDR3 comprises 13 residues. The CDR3 coding sequence is TGTGCCAGCAGTGAAGTAGTCACCGGGGAGCTGTTTTTT. This sequence encodes CASSEVVTGELFF.

The chain recombines TRBV5-1 with TRBJ2-2; 9 positions agree with TRBD2. CDR3 length equals 16 residues. V trimming: 0 bases; J trimming: 4 bases; junction bases outside the gene matches: 4. Per the germline V gene, CDR1 is SGHRS and CDR2 is YFSETQ. CDR3 coding DNA: TGCGCCAGCAGCTTGGAGACTAGCGGAATCACCGGGGAGCTGTTTTTT. Amino acid sequence: CASSLETSGITGELFF.

This clone was seen just once. The chain carries TRBV4-1 and TRBJ2-2; the match to TRBD1 covers 7 bases. Germline CDR1 and CDR2: MGHRA and YSYEKL. With V trimmed by 3 bases and J by 6 bases, 7 bases remained unmatched. The CDR3 loop spans 15 amino acids. In nucleotides, the CDR3 is TGCGCCAGCAGCCACGCCGACAGGGCCGCCGGGGAGCTGTTTTTT. Its protein product is CASSHADRAAGELFF.

This sequence joins TRBV9 and TRBJ2-1; possible D gene TRBD2, 5 bases. This CDR3 contains 15 residues. The V gene lost 0 bases and the J gene lost 7 bases, with 14 bases spanning the gap. Germline V gene sequence: CDR1 SGDLS, CDR2 YYNGEE. Here the CDR3 DNA reads TGTGCCAGCAGCGTAGAGCCTTTCCGCGGGAATGAGCAGTTCTTC. Translation gives CASSVEPFRGNEQFF.

This sequence joins TRBV9 and TRBJ1-1; D not resolved. V gave up 3 bases and J gave up 6 bases, with 12 bases separating them. This CDR3 is 13 amino acids long. Germline V CDR1 and CDR2: SGDLS, YYNGEE. The CDR3 coding sequence is TGTGCCAGCAGCGGCGGTTTGTGGGCTGAAGCTTTCTTT. Protein product: CASSGGLWAEAFF.

V is TRBV2 and J is TRBJ1-5; D call uncertain. V gave up 5 bases and J gave up 7 bases, with 18 bases separating them. CDR1 and CDR2 from the germline V gene are SNHLY and FYNNEI. This CDR3 has 15 amino acids. CDR3 nucleotides: TGTGCCAGCAGTTCCACACCGTCCCCGAACCAGCCCCAGCATTTT. Its translation is CASSSTPSPNQPQHF.

V and J are TRBV7-9 and TRBJ2-5, with TRBD2 matching 11 bases. V gave up 0 bases and J gave up 4 bases; unmatched junction bases: 7. Germline CDR1 SEHNR, CDR2 FQNEAQ (reference sequence). CDR3 size: 17 residues. The CDR3 DNA sequence: TGTGCCAGCAGCTTAGCGACGCTAGCGGGAGGAGGAGAGACCCAGTACTTC. This gives the protein CASSLATLAGGGETQYF. The full variable domain, its missing parts supplied by reference TRBV7-9 and TRBJ2-5, is DTGVSQNPRHKITKRGQNVTFRCDPISEHNRLYWYRQTLGQGPEFLTYFQNEAQLEKSRLLSDRFSAERPKGSFSTLEIQRTEQGDSAMYLCASSLATLAGGGETQYFGPGTRLLVL.

This chain links TRBV19 with TRBJ1-5, with D perhaps matching TRBD1 (6 bases). The CDR3 runs 13 residues. CDR1 is LNHDA and CDR2 is SQIVND in the germline V gene (reference sequence). V was trimmed by 4 bases and J by 11 bases, leaving 15 bases between them. In DNA, the CDR3 is TGTGCCAGTAGTACCCAAGGGGGTGTGGCCCAGCATTTT. This gives the protein CASSTQGGVAQHF.